The 22 T cell receptor beta chains in this list originate from one sample, sequenced in a study of T cell responses to AZD1222 COVID-19 vaccine. Profiled with immunoSEQ multiplex PCR; TCRdb holds only in-frame clones, not every one. The sample carries about 160,000 clones, approximately 90% recorded once. The sequencing here drew on peripheral blood, taken on day 0 of MenACWY control vaccination. These receptors were taken from an adult in good health.

The gene calls are TRBV10-1 and TRBJ2-3; weak D call: TRBD2 (5 bases). Germline V gives CDR1 WNHNN, CDR2 SYGVQD (reference sequence). The germline V and J ends were trimmed by 1 base and 3 bases, with 11 bases remaining between them. The CDR3 consists of 15 residues. CDR3 sequence reads: CASSEFGVETDTQYF. CDR3 bases: TGCGCCAGCAGTGAGTTCGGGGTTGAAACAGATACGCAGTATTTT.

The genes are TRBV7-9 and TRBJ2-7, with D possibly matching TRBD2 (5 bases). CDR3 length: 13 residues. The ends were cut back, 0 bases at V and 4 bases at J, with 7 bases in the middle. Germline loops: CDR1 SEHNR, CDR2 FQNEAQ (reference sequence). The CDR3 nucleotides are TGTGCCAGCAGCTTAGCAGGGAGTTACGAGCAGTACTTC. As protein: CASSLAGSYEQYF.

The chain uses TRBV4-2 and TRBJ2-7; D is possibly TRBD2 (6 bases). V lost 3 bases, J lost 1 base, and 16 bases lay in between. The CDR3 sequence is 16 residues long. Per the germline V gene, CDR1 is LGHNA and CDR2 is YNFKEQ. The CDR3, as DNA: TGTGCCAGCAGCCAGCAACTAGCATGGGAGTCCTACGAGCAGTACTTC. This gives the protein CASSQQLAWESYEQYF.

This clone was recorded once. The chain carries TRBV5-5 and TRBJ2-2; 7 bases agree with TRBD2. Germline V CDR1 and CDR2: SGHKS, YYEKEE (reference sequence). This CDR3 has 16 amino acids. Unmatched junction bases numbered 10, after V lost 4 bases and J lost 4 bases. As DNA, the CDR3 is TGTGCCAGCAGCCAGGAGGGACTACGTAGCACCGGGGAGCTGTTTTTT. It specifies CASSQEGLRSTGELFF.

The V and J genes are TRBV10-1 and TRBJ1-2; D is ambiguous. Per germline, CDR1 WNHNN and CDR2 SYGVQD (reference sequence). The CDR3 length is 14 residues. Trimming took 7 bases from V and 3 from J, leaving 15 bases between them. The CDR3 loop reads CASIPSLEHYGYTF. The CDR3 nucleotides are TGCGCCAGCATTCCCTCCTTAGAACACTATGGCTACACCTTC.

V usage is TRBV6-1 and J usage is TRBJ1-2, with D possibly TRBD1 on 6 matching bases. The germline gives CDR1 MNHNS, CDR2 SASEGT. This CDR3 contains 17 residues. Trimming took off 4 bases at V and 2 bases at J, with 20 bases between the two ends. The CDR3 bases are TGTGCCAGCAGTGGAGGATACAGGGTACCGCCGAACTATGGCTACACCTTC. Protein sequence: CASSGGYRVPPNYGYTF.

CDR3 residues: CASSYSRQAGELFF. DNA of the CDR3: TGTGCCAGCAGTTACTCGCGGCAGGCCGGGGAGCTGTTTTTT. The chain employs TRBV6-2 or TRBV6-3 and TRBJ2-2; D gene unclear. CDR3 length equals 14 residues. The germline V gene encodes CDR1 MNHEY and CDR2 SVGEGT. Trimming took off 0 bases at V and 6 bases at J, with 8 bases between the two ends.

V and J are TRBV24-1 and TRBJ2-7; D is unresolved. This CDR3 is built from 16 residues. From germline, CDR1 is KGHDR and CDR2 SFDVKD. The V end lost 7 bases, the J end lost 1 base, and 19 bases lay between the germline ends. The CDR3 DNA follows: TGTGCCACCAGCCTCCCCGAAGCAGTAAAATCCTACGAGCAGTACTTC. This encodes CATSLPEAVKSYEQYF.

This clone was seen a handful of times. The V call is TRBV3-1 (or the pseudogene TRBV3-2), the J call TRBJ1-1; tentative D call: TRBD1 (5 bases). The germline V gene encodes CDR1 LGHDT and CDR2 YNNKEL (reference sequence). Deletions cut 1 base from V and 10 bases from J, with 13 bases between. The CDR3 covers 13 residues. This CDR3 reads CASSQVGGTSAFF. Written as DNA, the CDR3 is TGTGCCAGCAGCCAAGTTGGGGGGACGTCAGCTTTCTTT.

This chain links TRBV28 with TRBJ2-7; TRBD2 aligns across 12 bases. The J segment lost 3 bases and the V segment lost 5 bases, leaving 8 bases of the junction unmatched. Germline V CDR1 and CDR2: MDHEN, SYDVKM. There are 16 residues in the CDR3. CDR3 sequence reads: CASSGRLAGDLYEQYF. The CDR3 DNA follows: TGTGCCAGCAGTGGCAGACTAGCGGGAGATCTCTACGAGCAGTACTTC. The full variable domain, completed using reference TRBV28 and TRBJ2-7, is DVKVTQSSRYLVKRTGEKVFLECVQDMDHENMFWYRQDPGLGLRLIYFSYDVKMKEKGDIPEGYSVSREKKERFSLILESASTNQTSMYLCASSGRLAGDLYEQYFGPGTRLTVT.

This clone is a singleton in its sample. The V and J genes are TRBV5-4 and TRBJ2-1; D might be TRBD2 (6 bases). CDR1 SGHNT and CDR2 YYREEE come from the germline V gene (reference sequence). Trimming removed 4 bases from V and 4 bases from J, with 15 bases in between. The CDR3 length is 15 residues. CDR3 region: CASSLGGEAYNEQFF. In DNA form, the CDR3 reads TGTGCCAGCAGCCTGGGGGGTGAGGCTTACAATGAGCAGTTCTTC.

The genes are TRBV9 and TRBJ2-7, with a possible D match to TRBD1 (5 bases). The V gene lost 3 bases and the J gene lost 12 bases, with 16 bases spanning the gap. The CDR3 has 12 amino acids. CDR1 SGDLS and CDR2 YYNGEE come from the germline V gene. The CDR3 DNA reads TGTGCCAGCAGCGGAAGAGACAGTAGAGCGTACTTC. Translated: CASSGRDSRAYF.

The chain is built from TRBV4-2 and TRBJ2-7; D uncertain. Germline loops: CDR1 LGHNA, CDR2 YNFKEQ. V gave up 1 base and J gave up 7 bases, with 20 bases separating them. This CDR3 is 16 amino acids long. CDR3 residues: CASSQAGPNSQVEQYF. The CDR3 DNA reads TGTGCCAGCAGCCAAGCCGGGCCGAATTCTCAGGTAGAGCAGTACTTC.

This clone was counted once. CDR3 bases: TGTGCCAGCAGCTCAGCGGGACAGGCCCTCTATGGCTACACCTTC. It translates to CASSSAGQALYGYTF. V gene TRBV11-2 combines with J gene TRBJ1-2, with 8 nucleotides matching TRBD1. The junction had 8 bases not matched to a gene; V was cut back by 4 bases and J by 4 bases. This CDR3 comprises 15 residues. CDR1 is SGHAT, CDR2 FQNNGV, per germline.

The V and J genes are TRBV18 and TRBJ1-3; 7 bases match TRBD1. This CDR3 is 15 amino acids long. Germline assignment: CDR1 KGHSH and CDR2 LQKENI. The trim removed 4 bases at V and 5 bases at J, leaving 8 bases unmatched. Here the CDR3 DNA reads TGTGCCAGCTCACTGGGGACAGATCCACGAAACACCATATATTTT. This codes for CASSLGTDPRNTIYF. Filled out from reference TRBV18 and TRBJ1-3, the complete variable domain reads NAGVMQNPRHLVRRRGQEARLRCSPMKGHSHVYWYRQLPEEGLKFMVYLQKENIIDESGMPKERFSAEFPKEGPSILRIQQVVRGDSAAYFCASSLGTDPRNTIYFGEGSWLTVV.

This chain joins TRBV29-1 and TRBJ1-1; D is ambiguous. In germline, CDR1 is SQVTM, CDR2 ANQGSEA. The CDR3 spans 11 residues. Trimming pared 5 bases from V and 4 bases from J, leaving 8 bases between. The CDR3 sequence is CSVIYGTEAFF. CDR3 sequence (DNA): TGCAGCGTTATCTACGGCACTGAAGCTTTCTTT.

The rearrangement joins TRBV5-1 to TRBJ1-3; the match to TRBD1 covers 9 bases. The CDR3 is 15 residues long. The germline V gene encodes CDR1 SGHRS and CDR2 YFSETQ. V lost 6 bases to trimming and J lost 8 bases; unmatched junction nucleotides: 12. The CDR3 loop reads CASTLGGQGQHTIYF. The CDR3 nucleotides are TGCGCCAGCACCCTGGGGGGACAGGGACAACACACCATATATTTT.

The chain has TRBV29-1 and TRBJ2-5; the D call may be TRBD1 or TRBD2 (5 bases each). The CDR3 contains 13 residues. The V end lost 3 bases, the J end lost 5 bases, and 13 bases lay between the germline ends. Germline-derived CDR1 and CDR2 are SQVTM and ANQGSEA. The CDR3 here is CSVEGRRRETQYF. In nucleotides, the CDR3 is TGCAGCGTTGAGGGACGCCGCAGGGAGACCCAGTACTTC.

The genes are TRBV12-3 or TRBV12-4 and TRBJ2-7; no clear D gene. CDR3 length: 13 residues. The ends were cut back, 3 bases at V and 2 bases at J, with 8 bases in the middle. The CDR3 DNA reads TGTGCCAGCAGTTTTGCTTGGGCCTACGAGCAGTACTTC. Amino acids: CASSFAWAYEQYF.

This chain connects TRBV5-4 to TRBJ2-3; TRBD2 might be the D (5 bases). Trimming shortened V by 3 bases and J by 1 base, and 18 bases separated the two germline ends. The CDR3 runs to 17 residues. CDR1 and CDR2 (germline): SGHNT, YYREEE (reference sequence). The CDR3 coding sequence is TGTGCCAGCAGCTCACTTGTCCAAGAGGGCGGCACAGATACGCAGTATTTT. Its translation: CASSSLVQEGGTDTQYF.

This clone came up once. DNA of the CDR3: TGTGCCAGCACCGAAACCGGGACAGCCTATGGCTACACCTTC. This codes for CASTETGTAYGYTF. This chain joins TRBV5-6 and TRBJ1-2; TRBD1 agrees at 7 bases. The germline V gene encodes CDR1 SGHDT and CDR2 YYEEEE. V dropped 6 bases and J dropped 4; count of bases not matched to a gene: 9. This CDR3 contains 14 residues.

The chain is built from TRBV24-1 and TRBJ2-2; D gene uncertain. Germline V gene sequence: CDR1 KGHDR, CDR2 SFDVKD. The V and J ends lost 1 base and 6 bases respectively, with 14 bases between them. There are 16 residues in the CDR3. CDR3 DNA: TGTGCCACCAGTGATTTTTTCGTCGGGCGTCCCGGGGAGCTGTTTTTT. The encoded protein is CATSDFFVGRPGELFF.